Listed below are T cell receptor beta chains from one sample, sequenced in a study of blood T cell repertoires in COVID-19. Profiled with immunoSEQ multiplex PCR; TCRdb holds only in-frame clones, not every one. This sample has some 51,000 clones, with approximately 86% found just once. Sequencing was done on a sample of peripheral blood. These TCRs come from a man aged 55 to 70 with acute or convalescent COVID-19. Each CDR3 is given with its conserved first and last residue. A D gene is named only where the DNA matches it firmly. Clone size is not always given. Where it is, it says once, few, many or a class for expanded clones.

>NA|few|TRBV5-1|TRBJ1-1
CASSHGGVRPNTEAFF
TGCGCCAGCAGCCACGGGGGGGTACGTCCAAACACTGAAGCTTTCTTT
>TRBD1|NA|TRBV5-1|TRBJ2-7
CASSLQQGTASYEQYF
TGCGCCAGCAGCTTGCAGCAAGGGACAGCTTCCTACGAGCAGTACTTC
>NA|NA|TRBV4-3|TRBJ2-3
CASSQDPRDTDTQYF
TGCGCCAGCAGCCAAGATCCCAGGGACACAGATACGCAGTATTTT
>NA|NA|TRBV20-1|TRBJ2-1
CSASSPHNEQFF
TGCAGTGCTAGTAGCCCCCACAATGAGCAGTTCTTC
>NA|NA|TRBV27|TRBJ2-7
CASSVGDEQYF
TGTGCCAGCAGTGTAGGGGACGAGCAGTACTTC
>TRBD2|NA|TRBV4-2|TRBJ2-1
CASSPEGAGGRNEQFF
TGTGCCAGCAGCCCCGAGGGCGCGGGGGGCCGCAATGAGCAGTTCTTC
>TRBD1|NA|TRBV18|TRBJ2-7
CASSPPGTGFSSSYEQYF
TGTGCCAGCTCACCACCCGGGACAGGGTTTTCTAGCTCCTACGAGCAGTACTTC
>NA|NA|TRBV6-5|TRBJ1-1
CASSPGKGTEAFF
TGTGCCAGCAGTCCAGGGAAGGGCACTGAAGCTTTCTTT
>TRBD2|NA|TRBV7-2|TRBJ2-3
CASSLSSGNTDTQYF
TGTGCCAGCAGCTTATCTAGCGGAAACACAGATACGCAGTATTTT
>NA|NA|TRBV29-1|TRBJ1-1
CSVEGGGQLNTEAFF
TGCAGCGTTGAAGGGGGTGGACAGTTGAACACTGAAGCTTTCTTT
>TRBD1|few|TRBV2|TRBJ2-6
CASSVRTGYSGANVLTF
TGTGCCAGCAGTGTTAGGACAGGGTATTCTGGGGCCAACGTCCTGACTTTC
>NA|NA|TRBV27|TRBJ2-2
CASSPYPGRFFRESNTGELFF
TGTGCCAGCAGTCCGTACCCCGGTCGATTCTTCAGGGAATCGAACACCGGGGAGCTGTTTTTT
>NA|once|TRBV12-3/TRBV12-4|TRBJ1-2
CASRLTGGGGYTF
TGTGCCAGCAGGCTCACGGGAGGAGGTGGCTACACCTTC
>NA|NA|TRBV28|TRBJ2-3
CASSIPQGGADTQYF
TGTGCCAGCAGTATCCCGCAGGGAGGCGCAGATACGCAGTATTTT
>TRBD1|once|TRBV19|TRBJ2-1
CASSPGQGGSEQFF
TGTGCCAGTAGTCCCGGACAGGGGGGCAGTGAGCAGTTCTTC
>TRBD1|once|TRBV2|TRBJ1-2
CASSRDRLNYGYTF
TGTGCCAGCAGCCGGGACAGGTTGAACTATGGCTACACCTTC
>TRBD2|NA|TRBV10-1|TRBJ2-1
CASRPGLAGGPYNEQFF
TGCGCCAGCAGACCGGGACTAGCGGGAGGGCCCTACAATGAGCAGTTCTTC
>NA|NA|TRBV14|TRBJ2-7
CASSWGHGAYEQYF
TGTGCCAGCAGCTGGGGACACGGTGCCTACGAGCAGTACTTC
>NA|NA|TRBV2|TRBJ2-2
CASSQNRALGNTGELFF
TGTGCCAGCAGCCAGAACAGGGCGTTAGGCAATACCGGGGAGCTGTTTTTT
>NA|once|TRBV18|TRBJ2-3
CASSPTGLGGTDTQYF
TGTGCCAGCTCACCCACTGGGCTGGGAGGCACAGATACGCAGTATTTT
>NA|NA|TRBV6-1|TRBJ1-6
CASSEVQDNSPLHF
TGTGCCAGCAGTGAAGTCCAGGATAATTCACCCCTCCACTTT
>NA|NA|TRBV7-3|TRBJ1-1
CASSLKSRTEAFF
TGTGCCAGCAGCTTAAAATCCAGGACTGAAGCTTTCTTT
>NA|NA|TRBV5-1|TRBJ2-3
CASSLTTGMSTDTQYF
TGCGCCAGCAGCTTGACGACAGGAATGAGCACAGATACGCAGTATTTT
>TRBD1|NA|TRBV3-1/TRBV3-2|TRBJ1-2
CASSQVGGSLNYGYTF
TGTGCCAGCAGCCAAGTAGGGGGCTCGCTGAACTATGGCTACACCTTC
>TRBD2|NA|TRBV28|TRBJ2-1
CASTLAGDPNEQFF
TGTGCCAGCACCCTAGCGGGAGACCCCAATGAGCAGTTCTTC
>NA|NA|TRBV27|TRBJ1-1
CASRRGSEAFF
TGTGCCAGCAGGAGAGGGAGTGAAGCTTTCTTT
>TRBD2|NA|TRBV10-1|TRBJ2-1
CASSDSSGRAIYNEQFF
TGCGCCAGCAGTGATTCCAGCGGGAGGGCGATATACAATGAGCAGTTCTTC
>TRBD1|few|TRBV3-1/TRBV3-2|TRBJ1-5
CASSLHRDRDQPQHF
TGTGCCAGCAGCCTCCACCGGGACAGGGATCAGCCCCAGCATTTT
>TRBD1|NA|TRBV28|TRBJ1-2
CASSLSVWDRGTASVNYGYTF
TGTGCCAGCAGTTTATCAGTCTGGGACAGGGGTACGGCCTCCGTTAACTATGGCTACACCTTC
>NA|few|TRBV11-2|TRBJ2-7
CASSLGPSYEQYF
TGTGCCAGCAGCTTAGGACCTAGCTACGAGCAGTACTTC
>NA|once|TRBV2|TRBJ1-2
CASRTGGVMLYGYTF
TGTGCCAGCAGGACGGGAGGGGTAATGTTGTATGGCTACACCTTC
>TRBD1|NA|TRBV7-8|TRBJ1-5
CASRLSRTGDQPQHF
TGTGCCAGCAGGCTCTCTCGGACAGGGGACCAGCCCCAGCATTTT
>TRBD1|NA|TRBV6-5|TRBJ2-1
CASSSYRGSEQFF
TGTGCCAGCAGTTCCTACAGGGGTAGCGAGCAGTTCTTC
>TRBD1|NA|TRBV6-5|TRBJ1-2
CASTDRGPNYGYTF
TGTGCCAGCACAGACAGGGGTCCTAACTATGGCTACACCTTC
>TRBD1|NA|TRBV18|TRBJ1-1
CASSPIMRDRVMNTEAFF
TGTGCCAGCTCACCAATTATGAGAGACAGGGTCATGAACACTGAAGCTTTCTTT
>TRBD1|once|TRBV7-3|TRBJ2-7
CASSLEAGQGSYEQYF
TGTGCCAGCAGCTTAGAGGCGGGACAGGGCTCCTACGAGCAGTACTTC
>TRBD2|NA|TRBV10-1|TRBJ2-3
CASSGPIPGLAGVPDTQYF
TGCGCCAGCAGTGGCCCAATACCTGGACTAGCGGGAGTTCCAGATACGCAGTATTTT
>TRBD1|NA|TRBV27|TRBJ2-7
CASSLKKGQGYEQYF
TGTGCCAGCAGTTTAAAGAAGGGACAGGGGTACGAGCAGTACTTC
>TRBD2|NA|TRBV20-1|TRBJ2-3
CSASLLAGRQAGDTQYF
TGCAGTGCTAGTCTTCTAGCGGGAAGACAGGCGGGAGATACGCAGTATTTT
>NA|NA|TRBV18|TRBJ1-4
CASSPPSSGSLEKLFF
TGTGCCAGCTCACCACCGTCATCAGGGTCTCTTGAAAAACTGTTTTTT
>TRBD1|NA|TRBV27|TRBJ1-3
CASSVTGGLISGNTIYF
TGTGCCAGCAGTGTAACAGGGGGCCTTATCTCTGGAAACACCATATATTTT
>TRBD1|NA|TRBV6-1|TRBJ1-5
CASSEAQGAPPPQHF
TGTGCCAGCAGTGAAGCGCAGGGGGCCCCGCCACCCCAGCATTTT
>TRBD1|NA|TRBV7-8|TRBJ1-3
CASSLDRGGNTIYF
TGTGCCAGCAGCTTGGACAGGGGTGGAAACACCATATATTTT
>NA|NA|TRBV6-5|TRBJ2-7
CASSYGGGIYEQYF
TGTGCCAGCAGTTACGGGGGCGGTATCTACGAGCAGTACTTC
>NA|NA|TRBV6-5|TRBJ2-5
CASREALTAQETQYF
TGTGCCAGCAGGGAGGCTTTAACAGCGCAAGAGACCCAGTACTTC
>TRBD1|NA|TRBV10-2|TRBJ1-4
CASSHRGTNEKLFF
TGCGCCAGCAGTCACAGGGGCACTAATGAAAAACTGTTTTTT
>NA|NA|TRBV11-2|TRBJ1-1
CASSPSPIGGMNTEAFF
TGTGCCAGCAGTCCCTCCCCGATAGGGGGAATGAACACTGAAGCTTTCTTT
>TRBD1|NA|TRBV19|TRBJ2-7
CASSSTGGSEQYF
TGTGCCAGTAGTTCAACAGGGGGCTCCGAGCAGTACTTC